This record looks at one T cell receptor (beta chain) sequence and its context. Its antigen is not known. An end of the junction does not agree with germline; a read error may underlie this. The data were obtained in a study of T cell repertoires in cytomegalovirus infection. Study summary: HLA-B-restricted CMV epitopes that are well studied, plus recently identified HLA-C-restricted ones, were used by the study. The public TCR beta signatures pointed to both CMV infection and matching HLA type. Study observations and caveats: HLA-C-restricted CMV clonotypes gave the most frequent clonotype in two of eight donors.

TCRdb re-analysed the reads in MiXCR, keeping a single row per CDR3 protein. The data show some 920,000 distinct CDR3 sequences, around 32% seen once. This CDR3 spans 13 amino acids. Germline CDR1 and CDR2: SGHVS and FNYEAQ. This sample comprised cultured CD8+ T cells from PBMCs, obtained from culture after CMV antigen stimulation. The origin of this receptor is a human donor in good health (CMV status not recorded). Some clones in this sample may be carry-over from other donors' samples. The V gene is TRBV7-6, the J gene TRBJ2-7; TRBD2 is a possible D gene (5 bases). The CDR3 sequence is CASSHRTSYKQYF. The CDR3 bases are TGTGCCAGCAGCCACCGGACTTCCTACAAGCAGTACTTC.